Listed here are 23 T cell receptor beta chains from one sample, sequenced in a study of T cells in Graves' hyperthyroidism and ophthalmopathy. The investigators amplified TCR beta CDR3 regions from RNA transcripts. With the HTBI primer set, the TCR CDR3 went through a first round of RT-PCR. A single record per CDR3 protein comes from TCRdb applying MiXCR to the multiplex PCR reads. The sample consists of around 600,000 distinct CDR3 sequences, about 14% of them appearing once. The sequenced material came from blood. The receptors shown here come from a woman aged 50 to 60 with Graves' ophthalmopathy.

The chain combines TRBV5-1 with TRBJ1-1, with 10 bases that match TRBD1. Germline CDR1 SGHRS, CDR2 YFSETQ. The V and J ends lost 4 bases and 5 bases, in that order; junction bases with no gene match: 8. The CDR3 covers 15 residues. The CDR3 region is CASSPDRGAGTEAFF. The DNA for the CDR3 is TGCGCCAGCAGCCCGGACAGGGGGGCCGGTACTGAAGCTTTCTTT.

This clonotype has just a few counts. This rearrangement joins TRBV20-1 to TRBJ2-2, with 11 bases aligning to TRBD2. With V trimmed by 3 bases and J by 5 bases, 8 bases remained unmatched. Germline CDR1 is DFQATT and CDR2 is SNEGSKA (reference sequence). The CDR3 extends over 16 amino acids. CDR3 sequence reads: CSARSLAGGWTGELFF. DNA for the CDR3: TGCAGTGCTAGGTCTCTAGCGGGAGGATGGACCGGGGAGCTGTTTTTT.

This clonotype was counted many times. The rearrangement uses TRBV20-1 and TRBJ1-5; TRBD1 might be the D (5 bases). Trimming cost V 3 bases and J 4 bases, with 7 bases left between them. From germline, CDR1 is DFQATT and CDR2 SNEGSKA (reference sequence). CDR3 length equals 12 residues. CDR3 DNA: TGCAGTGCTAGCCAGGGAAATCAGCCCCAGCATTTT. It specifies CSASQGNQPQHF.

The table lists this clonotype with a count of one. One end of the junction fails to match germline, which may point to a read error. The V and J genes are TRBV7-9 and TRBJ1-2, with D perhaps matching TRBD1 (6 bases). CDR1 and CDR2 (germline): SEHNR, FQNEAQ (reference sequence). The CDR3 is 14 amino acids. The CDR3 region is CASSFGTSLYGHTF. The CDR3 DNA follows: TGTGCCAGCAGCTTCGGGACATCGCTTTATGGCCACACCTTC.

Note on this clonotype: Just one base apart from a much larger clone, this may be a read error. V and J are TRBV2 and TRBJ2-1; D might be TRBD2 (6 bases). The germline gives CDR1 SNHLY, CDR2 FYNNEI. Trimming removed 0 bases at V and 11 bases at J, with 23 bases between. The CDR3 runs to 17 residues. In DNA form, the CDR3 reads TGTGCCAGCAGTGAAGCGAGTTGGAGGAATAGCGGCGATAAGCAGTTCTTC. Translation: CASSEASWRNSGDKQFF.

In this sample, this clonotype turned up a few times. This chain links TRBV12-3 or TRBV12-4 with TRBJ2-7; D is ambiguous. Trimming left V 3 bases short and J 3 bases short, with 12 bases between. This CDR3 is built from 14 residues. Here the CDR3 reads CASSFGQDYYEQYF. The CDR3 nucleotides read TGTGCCAGCAGTTTCGGGCAGGATTACTACGAGCAGTACTTC.

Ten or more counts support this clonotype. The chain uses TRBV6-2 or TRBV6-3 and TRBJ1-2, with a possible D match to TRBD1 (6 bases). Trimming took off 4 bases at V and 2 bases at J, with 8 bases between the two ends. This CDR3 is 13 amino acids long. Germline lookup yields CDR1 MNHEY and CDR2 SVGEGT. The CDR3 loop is CASSSGQNYGYTF. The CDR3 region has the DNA TGTGCCAGCAGTTCCGGACAGAACTATGGCTACACCTTC.

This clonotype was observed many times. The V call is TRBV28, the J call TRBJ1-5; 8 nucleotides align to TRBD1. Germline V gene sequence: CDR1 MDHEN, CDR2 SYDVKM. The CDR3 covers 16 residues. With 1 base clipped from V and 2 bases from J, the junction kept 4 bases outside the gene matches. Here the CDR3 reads CASSLYGQGRNQPQHF. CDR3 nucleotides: TGTGCCAGCAGTTTATACGGACAGGGACGCAATCAGCCCCAGCATTTT.

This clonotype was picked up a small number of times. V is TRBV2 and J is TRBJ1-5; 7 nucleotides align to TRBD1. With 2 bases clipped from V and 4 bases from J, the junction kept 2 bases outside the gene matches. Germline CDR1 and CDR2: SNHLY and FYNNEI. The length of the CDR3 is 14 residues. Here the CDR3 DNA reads TGTGCCAGCAGTGAACGGGACAGAAATCAGCCCCAGCATTTT. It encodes CASSERDRNQPQHF.

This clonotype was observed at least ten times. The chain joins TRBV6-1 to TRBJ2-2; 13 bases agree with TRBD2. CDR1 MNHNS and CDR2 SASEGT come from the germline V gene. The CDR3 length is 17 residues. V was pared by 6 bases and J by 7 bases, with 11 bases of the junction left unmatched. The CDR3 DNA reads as TGTGCCAGCAGAAAACTAGCGGGAGGGTTCAAGATCGGGGAGCTGTTTTTT. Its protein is CASRKLAGGFKIGELFF.

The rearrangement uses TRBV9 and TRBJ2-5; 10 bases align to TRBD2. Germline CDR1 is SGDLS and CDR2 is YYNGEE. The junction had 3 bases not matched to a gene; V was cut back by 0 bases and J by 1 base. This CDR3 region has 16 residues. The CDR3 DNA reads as TGTGCCAGCAGCGTAGCTACTAGCGGGGCCCAAGAGACCCAGTACTTC. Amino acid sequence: CASSVATSGAQETQYF. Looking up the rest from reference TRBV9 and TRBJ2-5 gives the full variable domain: DSGVTQTPKHLITATGQRVTLRCSPRSGDLSVYWYQQSLDQGLQFLIQYYNGEERAKGNILERFSAQQFPDLHSELNLSSLELGDSALYFCASSVATSGAQETQYFGPGTRLLVL.

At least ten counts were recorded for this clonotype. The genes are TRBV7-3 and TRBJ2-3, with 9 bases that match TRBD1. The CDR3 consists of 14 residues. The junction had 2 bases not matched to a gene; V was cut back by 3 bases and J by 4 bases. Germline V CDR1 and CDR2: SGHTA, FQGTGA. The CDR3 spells CASSFDRGADTQYF. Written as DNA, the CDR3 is TGTGCCAGCAGCTTCGACAGGGGGGCAGATACGCAGTATTTT.

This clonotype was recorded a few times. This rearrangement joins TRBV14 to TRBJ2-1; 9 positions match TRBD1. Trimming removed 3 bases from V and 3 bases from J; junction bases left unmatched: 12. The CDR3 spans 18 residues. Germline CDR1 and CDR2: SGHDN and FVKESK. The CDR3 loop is CASSHPLGTGPRYNEQFF. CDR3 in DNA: TGTGCCAGCAGCCACCCCCTTGGGACAGGGCCACGCTACAATGAGCAGTTCTTC.

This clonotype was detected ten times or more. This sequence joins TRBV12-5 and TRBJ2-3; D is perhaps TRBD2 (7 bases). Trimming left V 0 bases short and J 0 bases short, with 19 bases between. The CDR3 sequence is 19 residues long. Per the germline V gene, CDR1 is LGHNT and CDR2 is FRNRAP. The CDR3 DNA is TGTGCTAGTGGTTTGGTACGCGGGGGCCCGGATTCTAGCACAGATACGCAGTATTTT. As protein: CASGLVRGGPDSSTDTQYF.

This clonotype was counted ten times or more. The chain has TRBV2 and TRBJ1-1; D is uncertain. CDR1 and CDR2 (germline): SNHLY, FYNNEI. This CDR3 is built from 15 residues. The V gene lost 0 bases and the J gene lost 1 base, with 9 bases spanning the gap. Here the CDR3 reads CASSEAWVGNTEAFF. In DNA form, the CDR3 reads TGTGCCAGCAGTGAAGCATGGGTAGGGAACACTGAAGCTTTCTTT.

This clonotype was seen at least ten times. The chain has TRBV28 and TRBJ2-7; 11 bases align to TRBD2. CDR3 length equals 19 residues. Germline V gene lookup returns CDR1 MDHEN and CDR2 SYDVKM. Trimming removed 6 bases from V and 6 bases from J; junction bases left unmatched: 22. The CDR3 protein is CASRSQGILAGGRWGEQYF. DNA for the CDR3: TGTGCCAGCAGGTCACAGGGTATTCTAGCGGGAGGCAGATGGGGCGAGCAGTACTTC.

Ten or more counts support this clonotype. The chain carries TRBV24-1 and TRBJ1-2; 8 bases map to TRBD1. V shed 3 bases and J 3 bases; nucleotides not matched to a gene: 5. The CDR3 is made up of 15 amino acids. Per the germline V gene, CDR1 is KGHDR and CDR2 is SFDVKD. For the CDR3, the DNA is TGTGCCACCAGTGATCCCCACAGGGGGGACTATGGCTACACCTTC. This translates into CATSDPHRGDYGYTF.

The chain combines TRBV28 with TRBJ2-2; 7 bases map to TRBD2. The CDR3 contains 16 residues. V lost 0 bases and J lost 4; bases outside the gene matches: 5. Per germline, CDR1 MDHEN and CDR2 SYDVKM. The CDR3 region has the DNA TGTGCCAGCAGTTTATGGGCGGGAGTGGGCACCGGGGAGCTGTTTTTT. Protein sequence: CASSLWAGVGTGELFF.

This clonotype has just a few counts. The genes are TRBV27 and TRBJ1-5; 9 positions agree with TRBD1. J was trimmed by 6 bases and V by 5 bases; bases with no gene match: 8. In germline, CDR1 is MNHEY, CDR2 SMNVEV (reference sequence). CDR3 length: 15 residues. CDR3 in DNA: TGTGCCAGCAGTGCCTACAGGGGGCGGGTTCAGCCCCAGCATTTT. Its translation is CASSAYRGRVQPQHF.

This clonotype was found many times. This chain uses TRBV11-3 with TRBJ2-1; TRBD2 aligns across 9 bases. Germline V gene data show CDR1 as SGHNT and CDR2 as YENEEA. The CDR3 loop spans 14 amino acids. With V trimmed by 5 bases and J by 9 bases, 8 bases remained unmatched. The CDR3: CASSPHSGSSEQFF. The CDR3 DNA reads TGTGCCAGCAGCCCGCATAGCGGGAGCAGTGAGCAGTTCTTC. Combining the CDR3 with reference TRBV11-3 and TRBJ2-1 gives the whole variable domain EAGVVQSPRYKIIEKKQPVAFWCNPISGHNTLYWYLQNLGQGPELLIRYENEEAVDDSQLPKDRFSAERLKGVDSTLKIQPAELGDSAVYLCASSPHSGSSEQFFGPGTRLTVL.

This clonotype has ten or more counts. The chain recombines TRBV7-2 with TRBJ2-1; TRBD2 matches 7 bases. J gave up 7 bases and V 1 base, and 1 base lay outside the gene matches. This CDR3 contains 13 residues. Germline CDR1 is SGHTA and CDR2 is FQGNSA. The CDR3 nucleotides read TGTGCCAGCAGCTTAGATAGCGGGAATGAGCAGTTCTTC. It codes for CASSLDSGNEQFF.

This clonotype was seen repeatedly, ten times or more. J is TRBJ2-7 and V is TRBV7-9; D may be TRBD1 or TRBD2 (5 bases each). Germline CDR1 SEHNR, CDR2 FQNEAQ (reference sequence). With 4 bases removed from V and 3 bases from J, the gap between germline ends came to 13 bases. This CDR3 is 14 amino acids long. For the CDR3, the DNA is TGTGCCAGCAGCTCGGGGACCGGGGTCTACGAGCAGTACTTC. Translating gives CASSSGTGVYEQYF.

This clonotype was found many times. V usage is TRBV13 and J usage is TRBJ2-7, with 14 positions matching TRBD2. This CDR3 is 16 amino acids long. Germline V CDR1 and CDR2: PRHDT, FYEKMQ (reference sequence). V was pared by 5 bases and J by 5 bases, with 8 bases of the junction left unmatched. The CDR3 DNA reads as TGTGCCAGCAGCACCACCCAGGGACTAGCGGGAGACGAGCAGTACTTC. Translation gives CASSTTQGLAGDEQYF. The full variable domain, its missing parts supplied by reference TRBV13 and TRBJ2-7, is AAGVIQSPRHLIKEKRETATLKCYPIPRHDTVYWYQQGPGQDPQFLISFYEKMQSDKGSIPDRFSAQQFSDYHSELNMSSLELGDSALYFCASSTTQGLAGDEQYFGPGTRLTVT.